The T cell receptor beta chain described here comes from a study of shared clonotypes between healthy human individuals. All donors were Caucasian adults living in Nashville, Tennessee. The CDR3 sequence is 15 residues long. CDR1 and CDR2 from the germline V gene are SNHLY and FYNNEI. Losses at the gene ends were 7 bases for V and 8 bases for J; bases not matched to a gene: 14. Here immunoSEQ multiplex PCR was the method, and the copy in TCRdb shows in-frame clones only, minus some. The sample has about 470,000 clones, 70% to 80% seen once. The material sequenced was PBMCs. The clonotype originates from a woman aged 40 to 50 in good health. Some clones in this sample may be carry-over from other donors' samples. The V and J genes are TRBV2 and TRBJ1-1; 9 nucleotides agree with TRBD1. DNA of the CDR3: TGTGCCAGCAACGATGCGGACAGGGGATATGGCGAAGCTTTCTTT. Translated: CASNDADRGYGEAFF.